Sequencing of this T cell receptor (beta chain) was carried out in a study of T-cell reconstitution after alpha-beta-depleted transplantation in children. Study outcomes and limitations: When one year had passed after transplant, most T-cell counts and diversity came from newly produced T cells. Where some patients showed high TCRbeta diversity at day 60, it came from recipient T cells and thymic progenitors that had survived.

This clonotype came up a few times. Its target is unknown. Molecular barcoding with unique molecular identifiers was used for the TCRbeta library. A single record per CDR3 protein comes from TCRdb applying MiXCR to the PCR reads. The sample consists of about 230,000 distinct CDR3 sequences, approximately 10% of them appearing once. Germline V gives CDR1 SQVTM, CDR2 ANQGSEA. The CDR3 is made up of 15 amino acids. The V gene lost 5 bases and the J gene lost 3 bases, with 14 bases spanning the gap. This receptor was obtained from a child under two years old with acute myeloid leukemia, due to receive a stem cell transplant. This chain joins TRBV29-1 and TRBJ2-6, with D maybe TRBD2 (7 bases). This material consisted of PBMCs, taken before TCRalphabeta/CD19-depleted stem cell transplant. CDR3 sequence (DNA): TGCAGCGTTTCGCGGGGGCAAGATGGGGCCAACGTCCTGACTTTC. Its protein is CSVSRGQDGANVLTF.